The 20 T cell receptor beta chains reported below all come from one sample, sequenced in a study of blood T cell repertoires in COVID-19. Assay: immunoSEQ multiplex PCR; the TCRdb copy retains only in-frame clones and omits some. This sample has around 140,000 clones, with approximately 88% found just once. The sample was peripheral blood. The receptors derive from a woman between 45 and 60 years old with acute or convalescent COVID-19.

V is TRBV18 and J is TRBJ1-1; possible D gene TRBD1, 5 bases. Trimming cost V 6 bases and J 0 bases, with 11 bases left between them. Germline V lookup: CDR1 KGHSH, CDR2 LQKENI. CDR3 length: 14 amino acids. CDR3 sequence reads: CASSKGEMNTEAFF. CDR3 nucleotide sequence: TGTGCCAGCTCGAAAGGGGAAATGAACACTGAAGCTTTCTTT.

The rearrangement uses TRBV9 and TRBJ1-2, with D possibly being TRBD1 (6 bases). Per germline, CDR1 SGDLS and CDR2 YYNGEE. V was clipped by 0 bases and J by 8 bases, with 14 bases between them. The CDR3 is 14 residues long. The DNA of the CDR3 is TGTGCCAGCAGCGTAGGGGAAACAGGGCACGGCTACACCTTC. Residues: CASSVGETGHGYTF.

The chain couples TRBV19 to TRBJ1-3, with D hard to call. Germline CDR1 is LNHDA and CDR2 is SQIVND (reference sequence). V dropped 3 bases and J dropped 2 bases, with 5 bases sitting between them. The CDR3 consists of 13 residues. The CDR3 DNA sequence: TGTGCCAGTAGTATGGCAACTGGAAACACCATATATTTT. Its protein is CASSMATGNTIYF. The full variable domain, completed using reference TRBV19 and TRBJ1-3, is DGGITQSPKYLFRKEGQNVTLSCEQNLNHDAMYWYRQDPGQGLRLIYYSQIVNDFQKGDIAEGYSVSREKKESFPLTVTSAQKNPTAFYLCASSMATGNTIYFGEGSWLTVV.

The chain carries TRBV2 and TRBJ2-3; 7 nucleotides align to TRBD2. Trimming removed 1 base from V and 10 bases from J; junction bases left unmatched: 8. This CDR3 has 14 residues. The V gene's germline CDR1 is SNHLY and CDR2 FYNNEI. CDR3 sequence (DNA): TGTGCCAGCAGTGAAGGGACTAGAGGCTCGGCGCAGTATTTT. Translating gives CASSEGTRGSAQYF.

The CDR3 DNA is TGTGCCAGCAGCTTGACAGGGGGAGGCTACACCTTC. This codes for CASSLTGGGYTF. J is TRBJ1-2 and V is TRBV5-5, with TRBD1 matching over 8 bases. The germline V gene encodes CDR1 SGHKS and CDR2 YYEKEE (reference sequence). This CDR3 comprises 12 residues. V shed 1 base and J 8 bases; nucleotides not matched to a gene: 1.

The gene calls are TRBV6-5 and TRBJ2-1, with D possibly TRBD1 on 6 matching bases. In germline, CDR1 is MNHEY, CDR2 SVGAGI. The length of the CDR3 is 14 residues. With 7 bases removed from V and 9 bases from J, the gap between germline ends came to 19 bases. CDR3 residues: CASTLRQVLGEQFF. The CDR3 DNA sequence: TGTGCCAGCACCTTGCGACAGGTGCTGGGTGAGCAGTTCTTC.

The chain couples TRBV21-1 to TRBJ1-1; the table names TRBD1, a call not compared with the DNA. TRBV21-1 is termed a pseudogene. The CDR3 runs 18 residues. The CDR3 protein is CASSKKGDRGRVNTEAFF. In nucleotides, the CDR3 is TGTGCCAGCAGCAAAAAAGGGGACAGGGGGCGGGTAAACACTGAAGCTTTCTTT.

The V call is TRBV11-2, the J call TRBJ1-2, with TRBD1 identical over 8 bases. From germline, CDR1 is SGHAT and CDR2 FQNNGV. The CDR3 sequence is 15 residues long. V shed 1 base and J 3 bases; nucleotides not matched to a gene: 4. The CDR3 nucleotides are TGTGCCAGCAGCTTAGTCCCAGGGGGCTACTATGGCTACACCTTC. Its translation is CASSLVPGGYYGYTF.

This clone has just a few counts. The rearrangement joins TRBV6-1 to TRBJ2-7; 10 nucleotides match TRBD2. Germline V gene data show CDR1 as MNHNS and CDR2 as SASEGT. The CDR3 length is 17 residues. After removal of 0 bases from V and 2 bases from J, the junction contained 7 bases not matched to a gene. CDR3 in DNA: TGTGCCAGCAGTGAAGCGCGCCTAGCGGGAGAGACCTACGAGCAGTACTTC. This translates into CASSEARLAGETYEQYF.

The V and J genes are TRBV12-3 or TRBV12-4 and TRBJ1-1; 7 positions match TRBD1. The trim removed 7 bases at V and 14 bases at J, leaving 16 bases unmatched. The CDR3 has 13 residues. CDR3 sequence reads: CASTAGDSLVPFF. The CDR3 DNA follows: TGTGCCAGCACCGCCGGGGACAGCCTTGTTCCATTCTTT.

The rearrangement joins TRBV2 to TRBJ2-7; 7 bases are a match to TRBD1. V lost 8 bases and J lost 7; bases outside the gene matches: 14. This CDR3 has 14 residues. Per the germline V gene, CDR1 is SNHLY and CDR2 is FYNNEI. The CDR3 sequence is CASRQGSVTGEQYF. The DNA for the CDR3 is TGTGCCAGCCGACAGGGCAGTGTGACCGGGGAGCAGTACTTC.

The chain has TRBV10-3 and TRBJ2-7, with 8 bases identical to TRBD1. The germline V gene has CDR1 ENHRY and CDR2 SYGVKD. V was clipped by 6 bases and J by 8 bases; unmatched bases: 9. The CDR3 spans 13 residues. The CDR3 DNA sequence: TGTGCCATCAGCCGGGACAGGCCTACGCAGCAGTACTTC. Residues: CAISRDRPTQQYF.

The chain carries TRBV18 and TRBJ2-5, with 7 bases that match TRBD1. In germline, CDR1 is KGHSH, CDR2 LQKENI. The CDR3 length is 14 residues. V dropped 3 bases and J dropped 5; count of bases not matched to a gene: 6. As DNA, the CDR3 is TGTGCCAGCTCACCTACAGGGGCGGGTGAGACCCAGTACTTC. Protein sequence: CASSPTGAGETQYF.

The chain uses TRBV5-6 and TRBJ1-2; tentative D call: TRBD1 (5 bases). Trimming pared 3 bases from V and 4 bases from J, leaving 16 bases between. The CDR3 totals 15 residues. CDR1 is SGHDT and CDR2 is YYEEEE in the germline V gene. As DNA, the CDR3 is TGTGCCAGCAGCTCGGGGGACTGGACGGGCTATGGCTACACCTTC. Translating gives CASSSGDWTGYGYTF. The full variable domain, its missing parts supplied by reference TRBV5-6 and TRBJ1-2, is DAGVTQSPTHLIKTRGQQVTLRCSPKSGHDTVSWYQQALGQGPQFIFQYYEEEERQRGNFPDRFSGHQFPNYSSELNVNALLLGDSALYLCASSSGDWTGYGYTFGSGTRLTVV.

CDR3 nucleotides: TGTGCCAGCAGCCCAAGGACAGGGCCTCTCTATGGCTACACCTTC. The encoded protein is CASSPRTGPLYGYTF. V and J are TRBV5-4 and TRBJ1-2; 8 bases match TRBD1. From germline, CDR1 is SGHNT and CDR2 YYREEE (reference sequence). Trimming at V came to 4 bases and at J to 4 bases, leaving 9 bases not matched to a gene. The CDR3 totals 15 residues.

The V gene is TRBV5-1, the J gene TRBJ1-1; maybe TRBD1 (6 bases). Trimming shortened V by 3 bases and J by 1 base, and 10 bases separated the two germline ends. Germline V gene sequence: CDR1 SGHRS, CDR2 YFSETQ. This CDR3 has 14 residues. In DNA, the CDR3 is TGCGCCAGCAGCTCACTGACAGGGAACACTGAAGCTTTCTTT. Translated: CASSSLTGNTEAFF.

The chain joins TRBV27 to TRBJ1-6; D might be TRBD1 (6 bases). The CDR3 sequence is 15 residues long. CDR1 and CDR2 from the germline V gene are MNHEY and SMNVEV (reference sequence). The germline V and J ends were trimmed by 7 bases and 2 bases, with 12 bases remaining between them. The chain's CDR3 is CASNHRAAYNSPLHF. DNA of the CDR3: TGTGCCAGCAATCACAGGGCCGCCTATAATTCACCCCTCCACTTT.

This clone was counted a single time. The chain is built from TRBV27 and TRBJ2-7; maybe TRBD1 (5 bases). Germline V lookup: CDR1 MNHEY, CDR2 SMNVEV (reference sequence). The CDR3 is 13 amino acids. Trimming pared 8 bases from V and 5 bases from J, leaving 16 bases between. The CDR3 sequence: CASPRGSGDEQYF. The CDR3 region has the DNA TGTGCCAGCCCTAGGGGTAGTGGGGACGAGCAGTACTTC.

The chain combines TRBV7-9 with TRBJ1-1; D perhaps matches TRBD1 (5 bases). Trimming pared 1 base from V and 2 bases from J, leaving 8 bases between. In germline, CDR1 is SEHNR, CDR2 FQNEAQ (reference sequence). The CDR3 length is 14 residues. CDR3 nucleotides: TGTGCCAGCAGCTTAGGTGACAGAAACACTGAAGCTTTCTTT. Its translation: CASSLGDRNTEAFF.

The chain links TRBV2 to TRBJ1-5; unclear D gene. Trimming stripped 2 bases from V and 0 bases from J, with 11 bases between. The CDR3 has 16 residues. Germline lookup yields CDR1 SNHLY and CDR2 FYNNEI. CDR3 bases: TGTGCCAGCAGTGAATCGGGTGCAAATAGCAATCAGCCCCAGCATTTT. Translating gives CASSESGANSNQPQHF.